This T cell receptor beta chain derives from a study of blood T cell repertoires in COVID-19. Measured with immunoSEQ multiplex PCR; TCRdb has only the in-frame clones, and not every one. The top ten hold just over 5% of the sample, which has about 71,000 clones, more than 80% seen once. There are 16 residues in the CDR3. The germline V gene has CDR1 LNHDA and CDR2 SQIVND (reference sequence). V shed 5 bases and J 3 bases; nucleotides not matched to a gene: 7. The sequencing sample was made of peripheral blood. The clonotype was recovered from an elderly man with acute or convalescent COVID-19. V is TRBV19 and J is TRBJ2-7; 13 positions match TRBD2. CDR3 protein: CASSEKGLAGNYEQYF. The CDR3, as DNA: TGTGCCAGTAGTGAAAAGGGACTAGCGGGAAACTACGAGCAGTACTTC.